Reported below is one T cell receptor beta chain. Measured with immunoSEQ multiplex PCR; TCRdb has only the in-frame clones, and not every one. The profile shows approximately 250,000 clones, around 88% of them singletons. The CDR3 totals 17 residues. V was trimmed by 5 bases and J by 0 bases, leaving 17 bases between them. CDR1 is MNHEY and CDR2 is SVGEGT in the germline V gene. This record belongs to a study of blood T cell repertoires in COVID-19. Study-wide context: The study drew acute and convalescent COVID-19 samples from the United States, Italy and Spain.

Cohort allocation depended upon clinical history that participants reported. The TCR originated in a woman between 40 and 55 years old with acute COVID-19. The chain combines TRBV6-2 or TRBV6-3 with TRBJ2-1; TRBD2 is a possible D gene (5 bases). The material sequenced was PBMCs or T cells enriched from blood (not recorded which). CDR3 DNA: TGTGCCAGCAGTACCACTCGGCGGGTCGACTCCTACAATGAGCAGTTCTTC. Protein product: CASSTTRRVDSYNEQFF.